What follows are 30 T cell receptor beta chains derived from one specimen sequenced in a study of post-analysis software for immune sequencing data. Study-level findings and limits: TRBV5-6, TRBV5-1 and TRBV20-1 were among 4 or 5 TRBV segments more frequent in patients than controls.

The TCR beta cDNA libraries carried unique molecular identifiers. TCRdb used MiXCR to reprocess the PCR reads, holding one entry per CDR3 protein. The sample lists around 400,000 distinct CDR3 sequences, approximately 42% occurring once. Their antigens are not known. The specimen sequenced was blood. These TCRs come from a girl aged 2 to 9 with multiple sclerosis.

Remarks on this clonotype: Germline is not matched at one junction end, which may reflect a read error. CDR3: CTSSPHAWANNEQFF. The CDR3 nucleotides read TGCACCAGCAGCCCCCATGCTTGGGCCAACAATGAGCAGTTCTTC. The chain links TRBV4-1 to TRBJ2-1; D ambiguous. Per the germline V gene, CDR1 is MGHRA and CDR2 is YSYEKL. The CDR3 extends over 15 amino acids.

The CDR3 reads CASRDGTGVYEQYF. For the CDR3, the DNA is TGTGCCAGCAGAGACGGGACAGGGGTATACGAGCAGTACTTC. This chain links TRBV6-5 with TRBJ2-7; 10 positions match TRBD1. Germline V gene lookup returns CDR1 MNHEY and CDR2 SVGAGI. Trimming removed 6 bases from V and 4 bases from J; junction bases left unmatched: 6. This CDR3 has 14 amino acids.

The J gene is TRBJ2-7, the V gene TRBV29-1, with 15 bases identical to TRBD2. The CDR3 sequence is 16 residues long. Looked up from germline, CDR1 is SQVTM and CDR2 is ANQGSEA. V gave up 4 bases and J gave up 4 bases; unmatched junction bases: 8. The CDR3 is CSVGTSGRVAIYEQYF. As DNA, the CDR3 is TGCAGCGTTGGGACTAGCGGGAGGGTAGCCATATACGAGCAGTACTTC.

This chain uses TRBV6-2 or TRBV6-3 with TRBJ2-4, with TRBD1 matching over 10 bases. The J segment lost 5 bases and the V segment lost 6 bases, leaving 10 bases of the junction unmatched. Germline lookup yields CDR1 MNHEY and CDR2 SVGEGT. The length of the CDR3 is 16 residues. DNA for the CDR3: TGTGCCAGCAGAACTCCGGGACAGGGGCACCAAAACATTCAGTACTTC. This sequence encodes CASRTPGQGHQNIQYF.

The J gene is TRBJ2-1, the V gene TRBV29-1, with D unresolved. The CDR3 extends over 14 amino acids. Deletions cut 2 bases from V and 0 bases from J, with 8 bases between. Germline loops: CDR1 SQVTM, CDR2 ANQGSEA. The chain's CDR3 is CSVESESSYNEQFF. The CDR3 nucleotides read TGCAGCGTTGAATCAGAAAGCTCCTACAATGAGCAGTTCTTC.

This clonotype was seen more than once but under ten times. CDR3 in amino acids: CASNGRSQDDNEKLFF. The CDR3, as DNA: TGTGCCAGCAATGGAAGGTCCCAAGACGATAATGAAAAACTGTTTTTT. The J gene is TRBJ1-4, the V gene TRBV6-1; D gene unclear. This CDR3 comprises 16 residues. V was cut by 7 bases and J by 4 bases, with 19 bases left in between. Germline lookup yields CDR1 MNHNS and CDR2 SASEGT.

A remark on this clonotype: One end of the junction varies from germline; a read error may be responsible. This sequence joins TRBV28 and TRBJ2-1; perhaps TRBD1 as D (5 bases). Germline V gene data show CDR1 as MDHEN and CDR2 as SYDVKM. This CDR3 has 15 residues. CDR3 amino acids: CATLARGYEDNEQFF. Here the CDR3 DNA reads TGTGCCACCCTGGCTAGGGGTTACGAGGACAATGAACAGTTCTTC.

The rearrangement links TRBV25-1 to TRBJ2-3; 9 bases map to TRBD1. V shed 5 bases and J 4 bases; nucleotides not matched to a gene: 10. The CDR3 has 16 amino acids. Germline CDR1 and CDR2: MGHDK and SYGVNS. In nucleotides, the CDR3 is TGTGCCAGCAGTTCCGGGACAGGGCGATTTGCAGATACGCAGTATTTT. Translating gives CASSSGTGRFADTQYF. The complete variable domain, with remaining parts taken from reference TRBV25-1 and TRBJ2-3, reads EADIYQTPRYLVIGTGKKITLECSQTMGHDKMYWYQQDPGMELHLIHYSYGVNSTEKGDLSSESTVSRIRTEHFPLTLESARPSHTSQYLCASSSGTGRFADTQYFGPGTRLTVL.

The chain uses TRBV7-2 and TRBJ2-7, with D perhaps TRBD2 (5 bases). V was trimmed by 5 bases and J by 0 bases, leaving 14 bases between them. The CDR3 has 15 residues. Germline V lookup: CDR1 SGHTA, CDR2 FQGNSA. The CDR3 loop is CASSLRRQRSYEQYF. The CDR3 DNA sequence: TGTGCCAGCAGCCTTAGGAGGCAGCGCTCCTACGAGCAGTACTTC.

The chain combines TRBV20-1 with TRBJ1-5; a possible D gene is TRBD1 (5 bases). The V and J ends lost 0 bases and 7 bases respectively, with 13 bases between them. Per the germline V gene, CDR1 is DFQATT and CDR2 is SNEGSKA (reference sequence). CDR3 length: 14 amino acids. CDR3 sequence: CSAREGVRGQPQHF. CDR3 DNA sequence: TGCAGTGCTAGAGAGGGAGTCCGGGGCCAGCCCCAGCATTTT.

The V gene is TRBV29-1, the J gene TRBJ2-1; no reliable D call. The CDR3 contains 13 residues. V gave up 3 bases and J gave up 4 bases, with 10 bases separating them. Germline V gene sequence: CDR1 SQVTM, CDR2 ANQGSEA. The CDR3 here is CSVDLILYNEQFF. The CDR3 region has the DNA TGCAGCGTTGATCTAATCCTGTACAATGAGCAGTTCTTC.

The table lists this clonotype with a few counts. The rearrangement joins TRBV7-9 to TRBJ2-7; weak D call: TRBD2 (5 bases). In germline, CDR1 is SEHNR, CDR2 FQNEAQ (reference sequence). V was pared by 5 bases and J by 1 base, with 12 bases between. The CDR3 contains 14 residues. DNA of the CDR3: TGTGCCAGCAGCCGGAGGTCCCCATCCTACGAGCAGTACTTC. This sequence encodes CASSRRSPSYEQYF.

The V gene is TRBV3-1, the J gene TRBJ2-1; 8 bases map to TRBD2. Trimming took 0 bases from V and 3 from J; bases not matched to a gene: 13. The CDR3 has 19 amino acids. Germline V gene sequence: CDR1 LGHDT, CDR2 YNNKEL (reference sequence). The CDR3 is CASSQEGAGGLLFYNEQFF. CDR3 DNA sequence: TGTGCCAGCAGCCAAGAAGGCGCGGGGGGCCTCCTCTTCTACAATGAGCAGTTCTTC.

This clonotype was counted a few times. This rearrangement joins TRBV15 to TRBJ2-1, with 12 bases identical to TRBD2. CDR3 length: 24 amino acids. V lost 3 bases, J lost 0 bases, and 24 bases stayed unmatched. The V gene's germline CDR1 is LNHNV and CDR2 YYDKDF (reference sequence). CDR3 sequence (DNA): TGTGCCACCAGCAGGTGGGTGACTAGCGGGAGCAAGAGATTTAGTCGAGTCTCCTACAATGAGCAGTTCTTC. Its translation is CATSRWVTSGSKRFSRVSYNEQFF.

The J gene is TRBJ1-5, the V gene TRBV25-1, with no clear D. The germline V and J ends were trimmed by 0 bases and 1 base, with 13 bases remaining between them. This CDR3 spans 17 amino acids. The V gene's germline CDR1 is MGHDK and CDR2 SYGVNS. DNA of the CDR3: TGTGCCAGCAGTGAATATCAGGAGAGTGAGAGCAATCAGCCCCAGCATTTT. Amino acids: CASSEYQESESNQPQHF. The variable domain in full, with the rest retrieved from reference TRBV25-1 and TRBJ1-5, is EADIYQTPRYLVIGTGKKITLECSQTMGHDKMYWYQQDPGMELHLIHYSYGVNSTEKGDLSSESTVSRIRTEHFPLTLESARPSHTSQYLCASSEYQESESNQPQHFGDGTRLSIL.

This clonotype appeared a few times. Sequence at one end of the junction differs from germline and may be a read error. This chain connects TRBV6-2 or TRBV6-3 to TRBJ2-5; 7 bases fit TRBD1. CDR1 and CDR2 from the germline V gene are MNHEY and SVGEGT. CDR3 length: 24 amino acids. In DNA, the CDR3 is TGTGCCAGCAGTTACTCAGCACCGCTACGAACGATCATAGAGGGGACAGTACGTGAAGAGGCCCAGTACTTC. Protein sequence: CASSYSAPLRTIIEGTVREEAQYF.

The chain joins TRBV5-4 to TRBJ2-3; 9 bases line up with TRBD1. CDR1 and CDR2 from the germline V gene are SGHNT and YYREEE (reference sequence). The CDR3 consists of 16 residues. V dropped 0 bases and J dropped 2; count of bases not matched to a gene: 4. CDR3 loop: CASSLGGQGHTDTQYF. The CDR3 nucleotides are TGTGCCAGCAGCTTGGGGGGACAGGGACACACAGATACGCAGTATTTT.

CDR3 nucleotide sequence: TGTGCCAGCAGCGTAGGTCGTCAACCCCACGAGCAGTACTTC. Translating it yields CASSVGRQPHEQYF. V is TRBV9 and J is TRBJ2-7; D uncertain. Germline V CDR1 and CDR2: SGDLS, YYNGEE. V was shortened by 0 bases and J by 5 bases, with 12 bases between the two germline ends. This CDR3 region has 14 residues. Combining the CDR3 with reference TRBV9 and TRBJ2-7 gives the whole variable domain DSGVTQTPKHLITATGQRVTLRCSPRSGDLSVYWYQQSLDQGLQFLIQYYNGEERAKGNILERFSAQQFPDLHSELNLSSLELGDSALYFCASSVGRQPHEQYFGPGTRLTVT.

This sequence joins TRBV6-6 and TRBJ2-4, with D possibly matching TRBD1 (6 bases). The DNA matches TRBJ2-7 better at its end, which makes the J call doubtful. Germline V gene sequence: CDR1 MNHNY, CDR2 SVGAGI (reference sequence). The CDR3 loop spans 15 amino acids. The CDR3 DNA is TGTGCCAGCAGCCAAACAGGGCTAAGCACCTACGAGCAGTACTTC. Its translation is CASSQTGLSTYEQYF.

The rearrangement joins TRBV4-1 to TRBJ2-7, with 8 bases matching TRBD1. The CDR3 loop spans 15 amino acids. Trimming took 2 bases from V and 4 from J; bases not matched to a gene: 7. Per germline, CDR1 MGHRA and CDR2 YSYEKL. CDR3 amino acids: CASSQTLDRAYEQYF. DNA for the CDR3: TGCGCCAGCAGCCAAACACTGGACAGGGCTTACGAGCAGTACTTC.

The table lists this clonotype with a few counts. The CDR3 DNA follows: TGTGCCAGCAGCCAAGAGGCGGATGGTATCGTGAGCGGTAATGAGCAGTTCTTC. This translates into CASSQEADGIVSGNEQFF. The chain recombines TRBV4-2 with TRBJ2-1, with D possibly matching TRBD2 (5 bases). This CDR3 has 18 amino acids. CDR1 and CDR2 from the germline V gene are LGHNA and YNFKEQ. V lost 0 bases to trimming and J lost 7 bases, with 22 bases between them.

This clonotype has a handful of counts. The chain has TRBV15 and TRBJ1-2; D is unresolved. Trimming stripped 0 bases from V and 4 bases from J, with 9 bases between. Germline CDR1 and CDR2: LNHNV and YYDKDF (reference sequence). The CDR3 is 14 amino acids. CDR3 nucleotide sequence: TGTGCCACCAGCAGAGATGGAAAGGGCTATGGCTACACCTTC. This codes for CATSRDGKGYGYTF.

This clonotype was observed a single time. The chain combines TRBV27 with TRBJ1-2; the D gene is possibly TRBD1 (5 bases). The germline CDR1 and CDR2 sequences are MNHEY and SMNVEV (reference sequence). V was trimmed by 3 bases and J by 8 bases, leaving 16 bases between them. CDR3 size: 14 residues. CDR3 amino acids: CASSFLGSGGGYTF. The CDR3 DNA follows: TGTGCCAGCAGTTTCCTCGGCTCCGGGGGGGGCTACACCTTC.

The V and J genes are TRBV5-1 and TRBJ1-2, with TRBD1 matching over 8 bases. Germline V gives CDR1 SGHRS, CDR2 YFSETQ. V dropped 4 bases and J dropped 3; count of bases not matched to a gene: 2. This CDR3 is built from 13 residues. CDR3 nucleotides: TGCGCCAGCAGCGAGACAGGGGACTATGGCTACACCTTC. Protein sequence: CASSETGDYGYTF.

The chain couples TRBV7-8 to TRBJ2-4; 8 bases are shared with TRBD1. CDR1 SGHVS and CDR2 FQNEAQ come from the germline V gene. This CDR3 region has 17 residues. Trimming cost V 4 bases and J 0 bases; bases outside gene matches: 8. The CDR3 bases are TGTGCCAGCAGCTCAGGGGGCGGGTTCTTAGCCAAAAACATTCAGTACTTC. Residues: CASSSGGGFLAKNIQYF.

V usage is TRBV12-5 and J usage is TRBJ2-5, with D unresolved. Judging by the DNA end, TRBJ2-7 fits better; the J call may be wrong. The germline gives CDR1 LGHNT, CDR2 FRNRAP. The CDR3 runs 14 residues. The CDR3 spells CASGSTPVAYEQYF. CDR3 nucleotide sequence: TGTGCTAGTGGCTCAACCCCGGTGGCCTACGAGCAGTACTTC.

The rearrangement uses TRBV29-1 and TRBJ2-2, with D perhaps being TRBD1 or TRBD2 (7 bases each). This CDR3 comprises 15 residues. CDR1 is SQVTM, CDR2 ANQGSEA, per germline. V dropped 6 bases and J dropped 6 bases, with 20 bases sitting between them. The CDR3: CSVPGGVTFPGELFF. The DNA for the CDR3 is TGCAGCGTCCCAGGGGGGGTGACCTTTCCCGGGGAGCTGTTTTTT.

This sequence joins TRBV3-1 and TRBJ2-4; 9 bases line up with TRBD2. V gave up 3 bases and J gave up 3 bases; unmatched junction bases: 15. Germline-derived CDR1 and CDR2 are LGHDT and YNNKEL (reference sequence). The CDR3 has 19 amino acids. The CDR3 reads CASSQGSGRLLYDKNIQYF. The CDR3 coding sequence is TGTGCCAGCAGCCAGGGCAGCGGGAGGCTATTATACGACAAAAACATTCAGTACTTC. The full variable domain, its missing parts supplied by reference TRBV3-1 and TRBJ2-4, is DTAVSQTPKYLVTQMGNDKSIKCEQNLGHDTMYWYKQDSKKFLKIMFSYNNKELIINETVPNRFSPKSPDKAHLNLHINSLELGDSAVYFCASSQGSGRLLYDKNIQYFGAGTRLSVL.

The chain employs TRBV7-8 and TRBJ2-1, with D perhaps matching TRBD1 (6 bases). Germline V lookup: CDR1 SGHVS, CDR2 FQNEAQ. The CDR3 sequence is 15 residues long. Trimming cost V 2 bases and J 8 bases, with 16 bases left between them. The CDR3 DNA is TGTGCCAGCAGCTTATCGCAGGGGTACACTGATGAGCAGTTCTTC. This encodes CASSLSQGYTDEQFF. Complete variable domain (other parts from reference TRBV7-8 and TRBJ2-1): GAGVSQSPRYKVAKRGQDVALRCDPISGHVSLFWYQQALGQGPEFLTYFQNEAQLDKSGLPSDRFFAERPEGSVSTLKIQRTQQEDSAVYLCASSLSQGYTDEQFFGPGTRLTVL.

This clonotype was seen only a few times. This chain uses TRBV20-1 with TRBJ2-6; no clear D gene. From germline, CDR1 is DFQATT and CDR2 SNEGSKA (reference sequence). The germline V and J ends were trimmed by 0 bases and 0 bases, with 6 bases remaining between them. The CDR3 is 15 amino acids. The CDR3 coding sequence is TGCAGTGCTAGAGAGTCCTACTCTGGGGCCAACGTCCTGACTTTC. Translated: CSARESYSGANVLTF.